The present T cell receptor beta chain was sequenced within a study of shared clonotypes between healthy human individuals. On the study more broadly: Three CD4 naive, three CD4 memory, two CD8 naive and one CD8 memory plate were used per donor.

CDR3 length: 14 amino acids. Germline lookup yields CDR1 SGHNT and CDR2 YYREEE (reference sequence). Unmatched junction bases numbered 7, after V lost 0 bases and J lost 8 bases. Here immunoSEQ multiplex PCR was the method, and the copy in TCRdb shows in-frame clones only, minus some. The sample lists more than 1,200,000 clones, around 98.5% occurring once. V is TRBV5-4 and J is TRBJ1-2, with TRBD1 matching 7 bases. Sequences were obtained from naive CD4+ T cells sorted from blood. Regarding subset: CD45RA+ positively selected. The receptor was isolated from a man aged 25 to 40 in good health. The CDR3 nucleotides are TGTGCCAGCAGCTTGGAACAGGGGCTAGGCGGCTACACCTTC. Its translation: CASSLEQGLGGYTF. The full variable domain, with the rest looked up from reference TRBV5-4 and TRBJ1-2, is ETGVTQSPTHLIKTRGQQVTLRCSSQSGHNTVSWYQQALGQGPQFIFQYYREEENGRGNFPPRFSGLQFPNYSSELNVNALELDDSALYLCASSLEQGLGGYTFGSGTRLTVV.